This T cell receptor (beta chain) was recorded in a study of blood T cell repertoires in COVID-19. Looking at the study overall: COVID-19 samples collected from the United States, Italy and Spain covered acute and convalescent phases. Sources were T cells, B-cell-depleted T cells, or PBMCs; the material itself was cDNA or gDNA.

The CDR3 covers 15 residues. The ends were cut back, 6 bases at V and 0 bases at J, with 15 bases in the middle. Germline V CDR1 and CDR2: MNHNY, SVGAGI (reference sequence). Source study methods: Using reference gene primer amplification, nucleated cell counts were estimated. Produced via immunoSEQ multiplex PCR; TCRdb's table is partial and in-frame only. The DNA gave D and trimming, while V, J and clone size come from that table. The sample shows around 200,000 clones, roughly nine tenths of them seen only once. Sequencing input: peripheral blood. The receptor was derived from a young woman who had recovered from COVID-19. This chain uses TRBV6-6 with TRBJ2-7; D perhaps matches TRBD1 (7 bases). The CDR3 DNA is TGTGCCAGCAGCTCCCCGGGGGACAGCTCCTACGAGCAGTACTTC. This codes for CASSSPGDSSYEQYF.